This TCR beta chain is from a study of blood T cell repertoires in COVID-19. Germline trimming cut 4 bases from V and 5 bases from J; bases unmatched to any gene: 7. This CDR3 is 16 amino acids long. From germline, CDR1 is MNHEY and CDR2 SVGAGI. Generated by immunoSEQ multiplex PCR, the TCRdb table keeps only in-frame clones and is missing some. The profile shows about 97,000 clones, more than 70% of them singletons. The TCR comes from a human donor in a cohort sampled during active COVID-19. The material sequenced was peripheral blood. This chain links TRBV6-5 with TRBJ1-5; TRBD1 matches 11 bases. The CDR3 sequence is CASSSGTGGGYQPQHF. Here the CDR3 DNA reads TGTGCCAGCAGTTCCGGGACAGGGGGAGGTTATCAGCCCCAGCATTTT.